The clone carrying this T cell receptor beta chain was found a few times. Its antigen remains unidentified. TCRalpha and TCRbeta libraries used 5'RACE with constant-segment primers and UMIs. TCRdb reprocessed the 5' RACE reads via MiXCR and lists one record per CDR3 protein. The table records hundreds of thousands of distinct CDR3 sequences, more than 15% of them present only once. This specimen comes from a study of T-cell memory formation after mild COVID-19. The wider study: Most TCR clusters belonged to a single donor. Notes on the study in general: Memory from before infection featured some responding clones, which suggests cross-reactive memory joined.

CDR1 is SQVTM, CDR2 ANQGSEA, per germline. Trimming cost V 5 bases and J 6 bases, with 7 bases left between them. The CDR3 runs 11 residues. Sample: PBMCs or a T cell subset sorted from them (not recorded which). The chain couples TRBV29-1 to TRBJ2-2; the D is unclear. The sequence derives from a man between 18 and 29 years old who had mild COVID-19 (a few samples of this study predate the infection). Cell type and time point are not known. The CDR3 loop is CSVLLSGELFF. CDR3 nucleotides: TGCAGCGTTTTATTGTCCGGGGAGCTGTTTTTT.